Included here is one T cell receptor beta chain sequence, with context. Antigen specificity is unknown. Clones were read by immunoSEQ multiplex PCR, and TCRdb kept only the in-frame ones, dropping some. The table records over 400,000 clones, 85% to 90% of them present only once. This record comes from a study of Ad26.COV2.S vaccination and SARS-CoV-2 variants. Whole-study results and caveats: CD8+ and CD4+ T cells specific for spike reportedly responded with substantial breadth after vaccination.

Sample treatment: roughly 18 received Ad26.COV2.S at low or high dose, single or two shots; 5 received placebo; per-sample allocation not given. Samples analyzed were those drawn on day 63 after the first vaccine or placebo injection. This CDR3 is built from 16 residues. V lost 1 base, J lost 1 base, and 2 bases stayed unmatched. The V gene's germline CDR1 is SGHTA and CDR2 FQGNSA. This TCR came from a person between 18 and 59 years old who received the Ad26.COV2.S COVID-19 vaccine or a placebo. Sequenced material: peripheral blood, taken in a trial of Ad26.COV2.S vaccine versus placebo. The chain carries TRBV7-2 and TRBJ1-2; 11 nucleotides agree with TRBD1. CDR3 bases: TGTGCCAGCAGCTTAGTAGGGACAGGGGGTAACTATGGCTACACCTTC. This codes for CASSLVGTGGNYGYTF.